One and the same sample provided the 9 T cell receptor beta chains below, sequenced in a study of CXCR3-negative and CXCR3-positive naive CD8 T cells. General study points: CXCR3-negative naive cells had less hydrophobic TRB CDR3s than did CXCR3-positive naive cells.

Which antigens these TCRs recognize remains unknown. Libraries of TRB cDNA were made by 5' RACE and carried UMIs. TCRdb reprocessed the 5' RACE reads and keeps a single row for each CDR3 protein, giving no DNA. The sample holds over 70,000 distinct CDR3 sequences. Material for sequencing was naive CXCR3+ CD8+ T cells from blood. Documented subset: CD45RO-CCR7+CD27+CD95- naive CD8+ T cells expressing CXCR3 (TNR3+). Source of these receptors: a human donor in good health. Some clones in this sample may be carry-over from other donors' samples.

The V and J genes are TRBV5-1 and TRBJ2-7. CDR3 length: 13 amino acids. Germline CDR1 is SGHRS and CDR2 is YFSETQ. CDR3: CASHDDRSYEQYF.

V usage is TRBV13 and J usage is TRBJ2-7; TCRdb designates TRBD1, a call that cannot be tested without DNA. Germline values: CDR1 PRHDT, CDR2 FYEKMQ (reference sequence). This CDR3 is built from 16 residues. The CDR3 here is CASSYAGTGAYYEQYF.

V and J are TRBV11-2 and TRBJ2-2; with no DNA, the TCRdb D assignment of TRBD2 cannot be verified. In germline, CDR1 is SGHAT, CDR2 FQNNGV. The CDR3 loop spans 16 amino acids. CDR3 protein: CASSRQRQGGTGELFF. The variable domain in full, with the rest retrieved from reference TRBV11-2 and TRBJ2-2, is EAGVAQSPRYKIIEKRQSVAFWCNPISGHATLYWYQQILGQGPKLLIQFQNNGVVDDSQLPKDRFSAERLKGVDSTLKIQPAKLEDSAVYLCASSRQRQGGTGELFFGEGSRLTVL.

V usage is TRBV7-6 and J usage is TRBJ2-7; TCRdb calls TRBD1, which cannot be checked without DNA. Germline V CDR1 and CDR2: SGHVS, FNYEAQ. This CDR3 region has 15 residues. The CDR3 reads CASSSLTGGDNEQYF. The complete variable domain, with remaining parts taken from reference TRBV7-6 and TRBJ2-7, reads GAGVSQSPRYKVTKRGQDVALRCDPISGHVSLYWYRQALGQGPEFLTYFNYEAQQDKSGLPNDRFSAERPEGSISTLTIQRTEQRDSAMYRCASSSLTGGDNEQYFGPGTRLTVT.

V and J are TRBV20-1 and TRBJ2-1; TCRdb's D call, TRBD1, is unchecked because there is no DNA. Germline CDR1 DFQATT, CDR2 SNEGSKA (reference sequence). This CDR3 has 15 residues. CDR3 protein: CSARPWDREGNEQFF.

The J gene is TRBJ2-5, the V gene TRBV29-1; there is no DNA to check the TCRdb D call of TRBD1. CDR3 size: 16 residues. Germline CDR1 and CDR2: SQVTM and ANQGSEA. CDR3 sequence reads: CSVERQGRGLQETQYF.

J is TRBJ2-7 and V is TRBV30; with no DNA, the TCRdb D assignment of TRBD2 cannot be verified. The CDR3 extends over 16 amino acids. Germline V gives CDR1 GTSNPN, CDR2 SVGIG (reference sequence). CDR3 in amino acids: CAWSAVSEVLSYEQYF.

The chain is built from TRBV28 and TRBJ1-1; the TRBD1 assignment by TCRdb is unverifiable without DNA. CDR3 size: 17 residues. CDR1 MDHEN and CDR2 SYDVKM come from the germline V gene. CDR3 region: CASSLGMGTGENTEAFF.

The V gene is TRBV7-9, the J gene TRBJ2-4; TCRdb outputs TRBD1, but without DNA this stays unchecked. CDR1 SEHNR and CDR2 FQNEAQ come from the germline V gene (reference sequence). CDR3 size: 18 residues. CDR3 in amino acids: CASSLEPYSRGPKNIQYF. The full variable domain, its missing parts supplied by reference TRBV7-9 and TRBJ2-4, is DTGVSQNPRHKITKRGQNVTFRCDPISEHNRLYWYRQTLGQGPEFLTYFQNEAQLEKSRLLSDRFSAERPKGSFSTLEIQRTEQGDSAMYLCASSLEPYSRGPKNIQYFGAGTRLSVL.